The text below deals with one T cell receptor (beta chain). Its antigen is unidentified. This entry is derived from a study of identical twins. V shed 6 bases and J 15 bases; nucleotides not matched to a gene: 13. The CDR3 contains 13 residues. Study outcomes and limitations: Fewer insertions were carried by abundant cord blood beta clonotypes, but none was seen in memory repertoires.

Using its own MiXCR run on the 5' RACE reads, TCRdb lists one record per CDR3 protein. The table includes a few hundred thousand distinct CDR3 sequences, 9.5% to 10% detected once. The sample was also reused in another study, on yellow fever vaccine responses in identical twins.

This chain links TRBV12-3 or TRBV12-4 with TRBJ2-1, with 8 bases aligning to TRBD2. The TCR sequence derives from a young woman in good health. The sequenced sample consisted of PBMCs. The CDR3 DNA reads as TGTGCCAGCAGGCCAACCCGGGAGGGGGTGGTGTTCTTC. Residues: CASRPTREGVVFF.